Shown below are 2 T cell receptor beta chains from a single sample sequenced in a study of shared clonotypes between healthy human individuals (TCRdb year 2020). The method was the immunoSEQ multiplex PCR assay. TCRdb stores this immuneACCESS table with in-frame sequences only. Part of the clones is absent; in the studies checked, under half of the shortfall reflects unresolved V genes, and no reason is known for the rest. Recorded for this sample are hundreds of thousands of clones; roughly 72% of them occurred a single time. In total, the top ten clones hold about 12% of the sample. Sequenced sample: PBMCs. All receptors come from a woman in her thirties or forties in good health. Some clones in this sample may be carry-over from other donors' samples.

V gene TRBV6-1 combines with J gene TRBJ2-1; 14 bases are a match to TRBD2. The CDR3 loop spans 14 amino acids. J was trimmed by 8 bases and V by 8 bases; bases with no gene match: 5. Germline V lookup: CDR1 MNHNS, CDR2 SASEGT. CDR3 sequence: CASGTSGSSDEQFF. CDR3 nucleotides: TGTGCCAGCGGGACTAGCGGGAGTTCGGATGAGCAGTTCTTC.

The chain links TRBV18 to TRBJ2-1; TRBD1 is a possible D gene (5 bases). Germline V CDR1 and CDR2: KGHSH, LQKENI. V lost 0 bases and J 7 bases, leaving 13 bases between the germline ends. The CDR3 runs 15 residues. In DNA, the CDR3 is TGTGCCAGCTCACCACCTTCAGGGTTGGGTAATGAGCAGTTCTTC. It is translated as CASSPPSGLGNEQFF.